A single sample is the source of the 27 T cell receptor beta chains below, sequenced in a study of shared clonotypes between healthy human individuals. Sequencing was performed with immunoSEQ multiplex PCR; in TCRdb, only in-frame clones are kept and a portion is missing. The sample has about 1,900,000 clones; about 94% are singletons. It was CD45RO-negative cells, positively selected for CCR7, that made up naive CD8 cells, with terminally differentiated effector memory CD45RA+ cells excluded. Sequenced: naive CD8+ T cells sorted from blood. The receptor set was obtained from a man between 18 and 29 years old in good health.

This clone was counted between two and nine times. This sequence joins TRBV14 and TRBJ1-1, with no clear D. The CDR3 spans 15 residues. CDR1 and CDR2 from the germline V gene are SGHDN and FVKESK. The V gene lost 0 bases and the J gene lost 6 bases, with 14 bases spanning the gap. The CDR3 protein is CASSQETGPSAEAFF. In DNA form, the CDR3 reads TGTGCCAGCAGCCAAGAAACCGGACCCTCAGCTGAAGCTTTCTTT.

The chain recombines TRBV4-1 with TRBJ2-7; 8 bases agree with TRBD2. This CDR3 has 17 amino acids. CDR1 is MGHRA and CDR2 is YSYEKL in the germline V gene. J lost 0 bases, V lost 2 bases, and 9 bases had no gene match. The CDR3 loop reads CASSQILTAGASYEQYF. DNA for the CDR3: TGCGCCAGCAGCCAAATTCTGACAGCGGGAGCCTCCTACGAGCAGTACTTC.

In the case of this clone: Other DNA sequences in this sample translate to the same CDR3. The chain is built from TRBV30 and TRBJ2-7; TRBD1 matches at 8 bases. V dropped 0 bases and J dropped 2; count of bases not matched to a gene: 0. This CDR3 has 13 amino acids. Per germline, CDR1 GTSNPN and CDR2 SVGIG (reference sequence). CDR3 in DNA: TGTGCCTGGAGTGTGGACAGGGCCTACGAGCAGTACTTC. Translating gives CAWSVDRAYEQYF.

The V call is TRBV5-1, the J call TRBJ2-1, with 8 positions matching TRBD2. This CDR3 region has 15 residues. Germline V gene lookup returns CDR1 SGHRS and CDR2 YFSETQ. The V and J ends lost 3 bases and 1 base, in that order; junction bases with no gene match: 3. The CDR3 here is CASSSLADSYNEQFF. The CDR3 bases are TGCGCCAGCAGCTCACTAGCGGATTCCTACAATGAGCAGTTCTTC.

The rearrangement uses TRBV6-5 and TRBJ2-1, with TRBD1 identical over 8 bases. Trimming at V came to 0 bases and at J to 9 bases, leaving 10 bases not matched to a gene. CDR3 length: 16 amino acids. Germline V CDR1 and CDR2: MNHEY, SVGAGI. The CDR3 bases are TGTGCCAGCAGTTACTCGAGGGCAGGGGGCTTTGGTGAGCAGTTCTTC. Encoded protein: CASSYSRAGGFGEQFF.

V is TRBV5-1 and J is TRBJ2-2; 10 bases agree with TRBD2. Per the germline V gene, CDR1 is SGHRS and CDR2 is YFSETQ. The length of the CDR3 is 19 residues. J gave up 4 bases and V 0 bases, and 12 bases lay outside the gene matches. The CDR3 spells CASSLVPPSGRGGTGELFF. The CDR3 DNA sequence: TGCGCCAGCAGCTTGGTTCCCCCTAGCGGGAGAGGCGGCACCGGGGAGCTGTTTTTT.

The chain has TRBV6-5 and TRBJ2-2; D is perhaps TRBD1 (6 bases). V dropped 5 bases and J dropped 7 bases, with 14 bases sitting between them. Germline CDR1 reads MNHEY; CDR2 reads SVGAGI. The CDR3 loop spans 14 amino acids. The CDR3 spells CASSPAGAGGELFF. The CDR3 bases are TGTGCCAGCAGTCCTGCAGGGGCAGGCGGGGAGCTGTTTTTT.

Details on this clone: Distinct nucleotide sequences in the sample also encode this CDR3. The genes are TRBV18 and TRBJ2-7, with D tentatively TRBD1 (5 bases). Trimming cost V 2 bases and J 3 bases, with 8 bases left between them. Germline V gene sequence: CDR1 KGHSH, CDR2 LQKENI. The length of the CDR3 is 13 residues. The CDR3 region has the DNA TGTGCCAGCTCACCAAGAGACAGCTACGAGCAGTACTTC. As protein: CASSPRDSYEQYF.

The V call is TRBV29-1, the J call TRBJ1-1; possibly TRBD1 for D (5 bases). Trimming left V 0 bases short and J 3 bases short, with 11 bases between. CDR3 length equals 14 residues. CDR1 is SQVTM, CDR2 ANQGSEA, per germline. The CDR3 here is CSVEEETVDTEAFF. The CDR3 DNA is TGCAGCGTTGAAGAGGAGACAGTAGACACTGAAGCTTTCTTT.

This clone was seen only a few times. CDR3 sequence: CASESRSSYEQYF. In DNA, the CDR3 is TGTGCCAGTGAATCCAGGAGCTCCTACGAGCAGTACTTC. The rearrangement uses TRBV25-1 and TRBJ2-7; D uncertain. In germline, CDR1 is MGHDK, CDR2 SYGVNS. The CDR3 has 13 amino acids. V was shortened by 9 bases and J by 0 bases, with 12 bases between the two germline ends.

The CDR3 spells CASSAPFYEQYF. The CDR3 DNA reads as TGTGCCAGCAGTGCCCCTTTCTACGAGCAGTACTTC. The V call is TRBV28, the J call TRBJ2-7; D unclear. This CDR3 region has 12 residues. V was pared by 5 bases and J by 3 bases, with 8 bases between. CDR1 is MDHEN and CDR2 is SYDVKM in the germline V gene.

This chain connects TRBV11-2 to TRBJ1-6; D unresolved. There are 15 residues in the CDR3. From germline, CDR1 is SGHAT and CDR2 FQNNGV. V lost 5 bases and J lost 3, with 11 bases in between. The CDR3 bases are TGTGCCAGCAGCCCTCGAAGGGACTATAATTCACCCCTCCACTTT. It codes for CASSPRRDYNSPLHF.

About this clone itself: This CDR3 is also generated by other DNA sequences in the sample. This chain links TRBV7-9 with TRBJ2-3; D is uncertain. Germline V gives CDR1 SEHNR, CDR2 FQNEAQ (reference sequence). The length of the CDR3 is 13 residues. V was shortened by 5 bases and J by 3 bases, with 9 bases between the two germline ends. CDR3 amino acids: CASSPGWTDTQYF. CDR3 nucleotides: TGTGCCAGCAGCCCCGGCTGGACAGATACGCAGTATTTT.

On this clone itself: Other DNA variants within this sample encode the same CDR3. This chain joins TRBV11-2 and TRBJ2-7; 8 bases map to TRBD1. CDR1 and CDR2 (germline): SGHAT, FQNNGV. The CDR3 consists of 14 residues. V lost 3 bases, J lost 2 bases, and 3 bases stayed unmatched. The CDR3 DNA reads TGTGCCAGCAGCTTTGGGACAGGAACCTACGAGCAGTACTTC. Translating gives CASSFGTGTYEQYF.

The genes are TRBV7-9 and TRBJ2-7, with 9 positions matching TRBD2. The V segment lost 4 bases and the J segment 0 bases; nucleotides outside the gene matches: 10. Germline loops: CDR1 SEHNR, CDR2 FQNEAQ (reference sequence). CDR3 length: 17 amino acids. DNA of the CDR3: TGTGCCAGCAGCTCATCTTATGCTAGCGGGGACTCCTACGAGCAGTACTTC. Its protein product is CASSSSYASGDSYEQYF.

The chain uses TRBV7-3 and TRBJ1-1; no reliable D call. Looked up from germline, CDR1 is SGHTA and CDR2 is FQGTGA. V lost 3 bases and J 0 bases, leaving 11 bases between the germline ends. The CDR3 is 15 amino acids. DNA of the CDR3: TGTGCCAGCAGCTTGACATTGATTATGAACACTGAAGCTTTCTTT. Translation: CASSLTLIMNTEAFF. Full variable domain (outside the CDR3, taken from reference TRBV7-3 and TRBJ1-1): GAGVSQTPSNKVTEKGKYVELRCDPISGHTALYWYRQSLGQGPEFLIYFQGTGAADDSGLPNDRFFAVRPEGSVSTLKIQRTERGDSAVYLCASSLTLIMNTEAFFGQGTRLTVV.

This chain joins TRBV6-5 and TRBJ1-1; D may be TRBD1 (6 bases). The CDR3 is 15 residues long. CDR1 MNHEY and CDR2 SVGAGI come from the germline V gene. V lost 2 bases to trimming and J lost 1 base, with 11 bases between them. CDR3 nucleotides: TGTGCCAGCAGTTACGGGGGGCTAGGGAACACTGAAGCTTTCTTT. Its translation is CASSYGGLGNTEAFF.

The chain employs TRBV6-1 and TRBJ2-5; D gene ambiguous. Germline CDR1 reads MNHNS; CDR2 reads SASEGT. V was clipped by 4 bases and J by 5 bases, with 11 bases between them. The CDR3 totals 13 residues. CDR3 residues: CASSVRGLETQYF. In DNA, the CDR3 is TGTGCCAGCAGTGTAAGAGGATTGGAGACCCAGTACTTC.

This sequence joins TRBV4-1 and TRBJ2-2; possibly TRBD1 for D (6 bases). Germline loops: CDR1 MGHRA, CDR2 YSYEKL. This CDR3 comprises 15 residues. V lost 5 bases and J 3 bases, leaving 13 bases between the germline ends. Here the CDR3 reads CASSYEQGYTGELFF. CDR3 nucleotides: TGCGCCAGCAGCTACGAACAGGGATACACCGGGGAGCTGTTTTTT.

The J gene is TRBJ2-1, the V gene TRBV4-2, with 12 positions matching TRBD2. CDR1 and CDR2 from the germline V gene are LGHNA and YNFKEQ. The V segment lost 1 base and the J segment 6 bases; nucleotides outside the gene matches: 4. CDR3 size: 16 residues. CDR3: CASSQALAGGINEQFF. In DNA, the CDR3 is TGTGCCAGCAGCCAAGCCCTAGCGGGGGGGATCAATGAGCAGTTCTTC.

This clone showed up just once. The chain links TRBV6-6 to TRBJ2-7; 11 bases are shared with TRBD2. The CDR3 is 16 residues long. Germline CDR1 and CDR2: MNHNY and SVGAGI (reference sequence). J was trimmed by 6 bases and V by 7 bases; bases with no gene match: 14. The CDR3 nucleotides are TGTGCCAGCACCTCGTACGGGACTAGCGGTAGTAGCGAGCAGTACTTC. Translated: CASTSYGTSGSSEQYF.

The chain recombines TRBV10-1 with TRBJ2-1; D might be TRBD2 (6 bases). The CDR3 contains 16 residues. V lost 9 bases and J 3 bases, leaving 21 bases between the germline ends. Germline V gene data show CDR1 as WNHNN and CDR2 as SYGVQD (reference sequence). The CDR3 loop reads CASSPSTSQGYNEQFF. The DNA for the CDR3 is TGCGCCAGTTCCCCCTCGACTAGTCAGGGCTACAATGAGCAGTTCTTC.

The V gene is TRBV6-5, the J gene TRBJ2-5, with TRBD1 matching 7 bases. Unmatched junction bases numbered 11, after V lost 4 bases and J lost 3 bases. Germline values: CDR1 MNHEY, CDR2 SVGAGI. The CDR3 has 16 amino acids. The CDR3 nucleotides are TGTGCCAGCAGTTCAGAACCGACAGGGACCAAAGAGACCCAGTACTTC. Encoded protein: CASSSEPTGTKETQYF.

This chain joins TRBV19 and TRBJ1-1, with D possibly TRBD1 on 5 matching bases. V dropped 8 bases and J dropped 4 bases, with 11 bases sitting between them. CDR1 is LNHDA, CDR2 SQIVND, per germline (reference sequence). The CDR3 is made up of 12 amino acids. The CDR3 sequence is CASGGPPTEAFF. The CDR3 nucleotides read TGTGCCAGTGGGGGACCTCCCACTGAAGCTTTCTTT.

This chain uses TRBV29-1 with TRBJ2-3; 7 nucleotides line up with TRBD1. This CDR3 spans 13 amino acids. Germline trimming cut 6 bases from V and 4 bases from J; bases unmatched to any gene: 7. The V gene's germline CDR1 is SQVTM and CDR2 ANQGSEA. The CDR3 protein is CSVDDRAADTQYF. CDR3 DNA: TGCAGCGTAGACGACAGGGCGGCAGATACGCAGTATTTT.

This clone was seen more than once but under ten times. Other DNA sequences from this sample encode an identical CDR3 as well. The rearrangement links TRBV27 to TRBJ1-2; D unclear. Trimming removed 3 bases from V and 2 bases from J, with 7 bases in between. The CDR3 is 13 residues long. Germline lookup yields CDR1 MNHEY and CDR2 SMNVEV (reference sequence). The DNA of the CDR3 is TGTGCCAGCAGTTTGGCGGTAAACTATGGCTACACCTTC. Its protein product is CASSLAVNYGYTF.

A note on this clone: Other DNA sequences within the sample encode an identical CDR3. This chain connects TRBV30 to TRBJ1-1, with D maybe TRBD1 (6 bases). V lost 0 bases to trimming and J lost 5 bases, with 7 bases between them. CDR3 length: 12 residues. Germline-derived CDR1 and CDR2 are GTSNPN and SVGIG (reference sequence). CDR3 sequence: CAWSVGGTEAFF. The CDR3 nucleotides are TGTGCCTGGAGTGTAGGGGGAACTGAAGCTTTCTTT.